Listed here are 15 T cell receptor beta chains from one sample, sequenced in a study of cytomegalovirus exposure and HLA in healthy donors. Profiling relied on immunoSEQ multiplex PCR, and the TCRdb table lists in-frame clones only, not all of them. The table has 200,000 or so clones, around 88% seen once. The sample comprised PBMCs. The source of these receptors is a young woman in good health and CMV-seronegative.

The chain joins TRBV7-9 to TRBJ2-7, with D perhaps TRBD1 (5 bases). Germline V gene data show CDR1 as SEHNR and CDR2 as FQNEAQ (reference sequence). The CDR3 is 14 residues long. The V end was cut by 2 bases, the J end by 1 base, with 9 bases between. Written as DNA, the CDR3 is TGTGCCAGCAGCTTATCTTACAGGTCCTACGAGCAGTACTTC. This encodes CASSLSYRSYEQYF.

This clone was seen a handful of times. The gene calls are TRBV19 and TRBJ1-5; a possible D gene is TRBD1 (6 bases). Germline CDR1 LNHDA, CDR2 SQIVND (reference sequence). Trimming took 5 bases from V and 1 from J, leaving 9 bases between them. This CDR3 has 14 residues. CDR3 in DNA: TGTGCCAGTAGTTGGACAGACAGCAATCAGCCCCAGCATTTT. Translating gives CASSWTDSNQPQHF.

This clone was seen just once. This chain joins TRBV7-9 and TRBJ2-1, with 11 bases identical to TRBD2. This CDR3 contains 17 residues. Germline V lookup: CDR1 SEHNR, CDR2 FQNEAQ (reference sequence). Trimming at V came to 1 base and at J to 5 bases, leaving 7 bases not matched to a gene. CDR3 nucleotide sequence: TGTGCCAGCAGCTTAGGAATAAGACTAGCGGGGAACAATGAGCAGTTCTTC. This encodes CASSLGIRLAGNNEQFF.

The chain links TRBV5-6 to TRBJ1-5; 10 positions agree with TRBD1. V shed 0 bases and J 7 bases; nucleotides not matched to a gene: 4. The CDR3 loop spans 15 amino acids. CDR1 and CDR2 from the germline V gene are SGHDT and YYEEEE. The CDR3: CASSLGQGATQPQHF. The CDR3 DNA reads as TGTGCCAGCAGCTTGGGACAGGGGGCAACGCAGCCCCAGCATTTT.

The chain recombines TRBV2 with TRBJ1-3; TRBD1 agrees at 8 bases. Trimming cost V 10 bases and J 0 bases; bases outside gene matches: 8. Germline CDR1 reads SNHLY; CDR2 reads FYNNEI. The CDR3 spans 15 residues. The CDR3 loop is CATRGQDNSGNTIYF. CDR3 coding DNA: TGTGCCACTCGGGGACAGGACAACTCTGGAAACACCATATATTTT. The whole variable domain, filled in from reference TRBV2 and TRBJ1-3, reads EPEVTQTPSHQVTQMGQEVILRCVPISNHLYFYWYRQILGQKVEFLVSFYNNEISEKSEIFDDQFSVERPDGSNFTLKIRSTKLEDSAMYFCATRGQDNSGNTIYFGEGSWLTVV.

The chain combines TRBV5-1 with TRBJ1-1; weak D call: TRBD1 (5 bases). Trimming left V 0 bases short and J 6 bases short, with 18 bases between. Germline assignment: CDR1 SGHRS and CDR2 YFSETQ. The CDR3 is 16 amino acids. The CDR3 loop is CASSLGPGVGYAEAFF. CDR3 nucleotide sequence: TGCGCCAGCAGCTTGGGTCCGGGGGTTGGCTACGCTGAAGCTTTCTTT.

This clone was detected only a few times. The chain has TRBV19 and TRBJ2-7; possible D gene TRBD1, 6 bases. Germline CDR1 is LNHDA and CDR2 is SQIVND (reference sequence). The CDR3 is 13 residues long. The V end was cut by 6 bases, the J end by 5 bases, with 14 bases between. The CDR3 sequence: CASRSQGSNEQYF. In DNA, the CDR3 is TGTGCCAGTAGATCACAGGGTTCCAACGAGCAGTACTTC.

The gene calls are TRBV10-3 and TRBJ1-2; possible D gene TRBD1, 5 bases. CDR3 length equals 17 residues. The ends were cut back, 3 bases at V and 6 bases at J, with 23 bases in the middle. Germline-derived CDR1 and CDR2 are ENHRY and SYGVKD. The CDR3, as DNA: TGTGCCATCAGTGACCCCTCCTGGCGGGACGAGGTCGATGGCTACACCTTC. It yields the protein CAISDPSWRDEVDGYTF.

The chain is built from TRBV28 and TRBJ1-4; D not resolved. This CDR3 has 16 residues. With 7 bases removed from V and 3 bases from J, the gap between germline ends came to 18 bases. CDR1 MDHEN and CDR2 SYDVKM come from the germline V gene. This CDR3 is CASNPMHGYPNEKLFF. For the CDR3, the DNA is TGTGCCAGCAACCCAATGCACGGTTACCCTAATGAAAAACTGTTTTTT. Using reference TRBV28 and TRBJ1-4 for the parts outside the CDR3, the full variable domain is DVKVTQSSRYLVKRTGEKVFLECVQDMDHENMFWYRQDPGLGLRLIYFSYDVKMKEKGDIPEGYSVSREKKERFSLILESASTNQTSMYLCASNPMHGYPNEKLFFGSGTQLSVL.

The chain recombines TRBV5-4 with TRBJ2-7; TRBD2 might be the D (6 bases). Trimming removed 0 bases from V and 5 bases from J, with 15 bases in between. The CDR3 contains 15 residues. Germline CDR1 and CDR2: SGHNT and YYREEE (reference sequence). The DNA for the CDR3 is TGTGCCAGCAGCTTGGTTGCGGGAAGGAGGGACGAGCAGTACTTC. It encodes CASSLVAGRRDEQYF.

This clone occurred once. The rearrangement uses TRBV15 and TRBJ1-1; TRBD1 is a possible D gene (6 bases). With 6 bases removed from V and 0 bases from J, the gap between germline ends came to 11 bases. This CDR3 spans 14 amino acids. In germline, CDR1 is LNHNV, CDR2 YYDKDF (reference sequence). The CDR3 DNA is TGTGCCACCAGACAACAGGGCGTGAACACTGAAGCTTTCTTT. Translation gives CATRQQGVNTEAFF.

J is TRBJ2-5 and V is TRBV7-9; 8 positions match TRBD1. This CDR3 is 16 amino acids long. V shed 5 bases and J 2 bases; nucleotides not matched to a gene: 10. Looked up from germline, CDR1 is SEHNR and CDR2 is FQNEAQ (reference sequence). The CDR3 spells CASSPDRGQWQETQYF. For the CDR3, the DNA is TGTGCCAGCAGCCCAGACAGGGGACAGTGGCAAGAGACCCAGTACTTC.

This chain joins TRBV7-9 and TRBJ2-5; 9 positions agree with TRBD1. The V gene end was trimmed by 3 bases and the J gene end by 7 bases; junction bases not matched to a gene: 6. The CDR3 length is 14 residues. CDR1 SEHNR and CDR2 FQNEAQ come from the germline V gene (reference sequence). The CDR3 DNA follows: TGTGCCAGCAGCTTCGACAGGGGGTTGGGGACCCAGTACTTC. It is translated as CASSFDRGLGTQYF.

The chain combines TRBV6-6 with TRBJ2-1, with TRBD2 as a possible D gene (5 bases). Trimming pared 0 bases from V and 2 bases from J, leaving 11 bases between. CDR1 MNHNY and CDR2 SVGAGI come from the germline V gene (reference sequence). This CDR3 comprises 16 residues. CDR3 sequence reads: CASSYSNLAAYNEQFF. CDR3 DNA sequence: TGTGCCAGCAGTTACTCGAATCTAGCAGCCTACAATGAGCAGTTCTTC.

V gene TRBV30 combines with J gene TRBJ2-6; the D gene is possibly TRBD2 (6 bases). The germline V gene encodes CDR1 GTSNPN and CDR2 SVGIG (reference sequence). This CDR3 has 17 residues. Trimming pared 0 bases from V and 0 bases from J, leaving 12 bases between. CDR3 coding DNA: TGTGCCTGGAGTGTACCGGGGGTAAACTCTGGGGCCAACGTCCTGACTTTC. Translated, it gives CAWSVPGVNSGANVLTF.